What follows is one TCR beta chain and its context. Its specificity is unknown. Treatment was busulfan-fludarabine conditioning, a marrow graft, and cyclophosphamide on days +3 and +4. The CDR3 loop spans 19 amino acids. The germline V gene encodes CDR1 MNHEY and CDR2 SMNVEV (reference sequence). V was clipped by 0 bases and J by 4 bases; unmatched bases: 14. The data were produced by immunoSEQ multiplex PCR, yet TCRdb's version contains in-frame clones alone and is incomplete. This table holds about 6,500 clones, almost 85% found once. These data belong to a study of T cells after posttransplantation cyclophosphamide. Whole-study results and caveats: Donor CD8+ memory clones often dominated recipient blood repertoires at later times. TRB clonality was highly associated with recipient CMV seropositivity and reactivation. Blood and skin or GI T cell repertoires showed limited TRB overlap.

The origin of this receptor is a female patient in her 50s who received an allogeneic stem cell transplant from a related donor, was CMV-positive, and had no GVHD. Some T cells may possibly be graft donor cells. Sequencing was performed on CD8+ T cells sorted from PBMCs, taken around 1,300 days after allogeneic stem cell transplant with posttransplant cyclophosphamide. V usage is TRBV27 and J usage is TRBJ2-1; 8 bases match TRBD2. The CDR3 bases are TGTGCCAGCAGTTTATCTGGGGCGGGAGGCCCTCTCCGTTACAATGAGCAGTTCTTC. Its protein is CASSLSGAGGPLRYNEQFF.